Shown below are 10 T cell receptor beta chains from a single sample sequenced in a study of vaccination effects on CD4 cells after COVID-19. Their antigen targets remain unknown. Produced via immunoSEQ multiplex PCR; TCRdb's table is partial and in-frame only. The sample lists approximately 40,000 clones; approximately 70% were seen once. Under the ViraFEST assay, PBMC were stimulated with viral peptide pools so that antigen-specific CD4+ T cells expanded. Sequencing was performed afterwards. With more than 9 days of culture completed, CD4+ T cells were isolated. Testing of the vaccine recipients showed negative nucleocapsid antibodies and no prior SARS-CoV-2 infection. The material sequenced was CD4+ T cells from PBMCs cultured with SARS-CoV-2 spike peptides, taken before COVID-19 vaccination. The receptors come from a human donor who received a COVID-19 vaccine.

This chain connects TRBV18 to TRBJ2-7, with a tentative D call TRBD2 (5 bases). V lost 2 bases and J 2 bases, leaving 16 bases between the germline ends. The CDR3 has 16 amino acids. Germline CDR1 and CDR2: KGHSH and LQKENI. The CDR3 region is CASSPSGGGLTYEQYF. CDR3 coding DNA: TGTGCCAGCTCACCATCCGGCGGCGGGCTTACCTACGAGCAGTACTTC.

The chain combines TRBV5-1 with TRBJ2-1, with TRBD2 matching over 9 bases. The germline gives CDR1 SGHRS, CDR2 YFSETQ. J gave up 9 bases and V 1 base, and 5 bases lay outside the gene matches. The CDR3 has 14 residues. The CDR3 sequence is CASSLTSGYPEQFF. CDR3 coding DNA: TGCGCCAGCAGCTTGACTAGCGGGTATCCTGAGCAGTTCTTC.

CDR3 DNA: TGTGCCAGCTCACCGGAGTATGGCTACACCTTC. This sequence encodes CASSPEYGYTF. This rearrangement joins TRBV18 to TRBJ1-2; D is undetermined. The ends were cut back, 3 bases at V and 5 bases at J, with 4 bases in the middle. Germline-derived CDR1 and CDR2 are KGHSH and LQKENI. This CDR3 is 11 amino acids long.

V is TRBV18 and J is TRBJ1-1, with TRBD1 identical over 8 bases. With V trimmed by 5 bases and J by 5 bases, 10 bases remained unmatched. This CDR3 has 15 amino acids. CDR1 is KGHSH and CDR2 is LQKENI in the germline V gene. CDR3 in amino acids: CASSSTTGAGTEAFF. CDR3 DNA sequence: TGTGCCAGCTCATCCACGACAGGGGCGGGAACTGAAGCTTTCTTT.

The chain carries TRBV24-1 and TRBJ1-1, with 8 bases aligning to TRBD1. The CDR3 runs to 12 residues. The germline V gene encodes CDR1 KGHDR and CDR2 SFDVKD. J gave up 5 bases and V 10 bases, and 5 bases lay outside the gene matches. The CDR3 loop is CATIQGETEAFF. As DNA, the CDR3 is TGTGCCACAATACAGGGGGAGACTGAAGCTTTCTTT.

This rearrangement joins TRBV5-1 to TRBJ1-1, with D possibly TRBD1 on 6 matching bases. The CDR3 contains 16 residues. V was pared by 1 base and J by 0 bases, with 13 bases between. From germline, CDR1 is SGHRS and CDR2 YFSETQ. The CDR3 loop reads CASSLKGQTMNTEAFF. DNA for the CDR3: TGCGCCAGCAGCTTGAAAGGACAGACTATGAACACTGAAGCTTTCTTT.

This clone appeared once. CDR3 nucleotide sequence: TGTGCCAGCAGACAGGGTAGCACCGGGGAGCTGTTTTTT. Translating gives CASRQGSTGELFF. The V gene is TRBV3-1 (or the pseudogene TRBV3-2), the J gene TRBJ2-2; maybe TRBD1 (6 bases). This CDR3 contains 13 residues. The ends were cut back, 6 bases at V and 4 bases at J, with 9 bases in the middle. From germline, CDR1 is LGHDT and CDR2 YNNKEL (reference sequence).

This clone was detected once. The V and J genes are TRBV12-3 or TRBV12-4 and TRBJ2-1; D perhaps matches TRBD1 (5 bases). The germline V and J ends were trimmed by 5 bases and 5 bases, with 10 bases remaining between them. This CDR3 spans 13 amino acids. CDR3 region: CASSPDRNNEQFF. CDR3 in DNA: TGTGCCAGCAGTCCCGACAGAAACAATGAGCAGTTCTTC.

This clone was counted only a few times. The chain employs TRBV6-1 and TRBJ1-3, with TRBD1 matching 7 bases. V was clipped by 2 bases and J by 3 bases; unmatched bases: 7. The CDR3 is made up of 16 amino acids. CDR1 MNHNS and CDR2 SASEGT come from the germline V gene. The DNA for the CDR3 is TGTGCCAGCAGTGAACCCACAGGGGTCGGTGGAAACACCATATATTTT. This translates into CASSEPTGVGGNTIYF.

Only a few counts were recorded for this clone. This chain links TRBV6-1 with TRBJ1-1, with a possible D match to TRBD1 (6 bases). Trimming stripped 2 bases from V and 0 bases from J, with 13 bases between. CDR3 length: 16 amino acids. Germline V CDR1 and CDR2: MNHNS, SASEGT. The CDR3 nucleotides are TGTGCCAGCAGTGAAATGGCCAGGGGATTGAACACTGAAGCTTTCTTT. Translation: CASSEMARGLNTEAFF.